The 16 T cell receptor beta chains presented below share a single source sample, sequenced in a study of blood T cell repertoires in COVID-19. Clones were read by immunoSEQ multiplex PCR, and TCRdb kept only the in-frame ones, dropping some. The sample has 140,000 to 150,000 clones, 65% to 90% seen once; the top ten hold about 10%. The sequencing input was peripheral blood. These receptors were obtained from a man in his 60s with active or convalescent COVID-19.

The rearrangement uses TRBV5-5 and TRBJ2-7; tentatively, D is TRBD1 (6 bases). The CDR3 is made up of 15 amino acids. The V and J ends lost 0 bases and 0 bases respectively, with 10 bases between them. Germline V lookup: CDR1 SGHKS, CDR2 YYEKEE (reference sequence). CDR3 region: CASSLAVGGSYEQYF. The CDR3 DNA is TGTGCCAGCAGCTTGGCAGTAGGGGGCTCCTACGAGCAGTACTTC.

The J gene is TRBJ2-7, the V gene TRBV5-1; the D gene is possibly TRBD2 (5 bases). This CDR3 has 14 residues. The V gene's germline CDR1 is SGHRS and CDR2 YFSETQ. Trimming stripped 0 bases from V and 3 bases from J, with 10 bases between. The DNA for the CDR3 is TGCGCCAGCAGCTTGGAAGCGGAGAACTACGAGCAGTACTTC. Its protein is CASSLEAENYEQYF.

This clone was counted between two and nine times. V usage is TRBV6-5 and J usage is TRBJ2-7, with 7 nucleotides matching TRBD2. With 5 bases clipped from V and 5 bases from J, the junction kept 0 bases outside the gene matches. This CDR3 spans 11 amino acids. Germline lookup yields CDR1 MNHEY and CDR2 SVGAGI. The CDR3 sequence is CASSRGDEQYV. The CDR3 DNA reads as TGTGCCAGCAGTCGGGGGGACGAGCAGTACGTC.

The gene calls are TRBV11-2 and TRBJ2-5; a weak D match, TRBD2 (6 bases). Germline V lookup: CDR1 SGHAT, CDR2 FQNNGV. This CDR3 is 15 amino acids long. V shed 3 bases and J shed 1 base, with 12 bases lying between them. The CDR3, as DNA: TGTGCCAGCAGCTTTGTCGCGGGACCCCAAGAGACCCAGTACTTC. Translated, it gives CASSFVAGPQETQYF.

The chain joins TRBV19 to TRBJ1-1; D ambiguous. The CDR3 length is 14 residues. The germline V and J ends were trimmed by 6 bases and 5 bases, with 16 bases remaining between them. Germline assignment: CDR1 LNHDA and CDR2 SQIVND (reference sequence). The CDR3 region has the DNA TGTGCCAGTAGCTCTGGCGGCGGTGGGACTGAAGCTTTCTTT. It yields the protein CASSSGGGGTEAFF.

This clone has only a few counts. The chain joins TRBV27 to TRBJ1-6; 9 nucleotides agree with TRBD1. J lost 9 bases, V lost 2 bases, and 8 bases had no gene match. The CDR3 contains 16 residues. The germline CDR1 and CDR2 sequences are MNHEY and SMNVEV (reference sequence). The CDR3 DNA sequence: TGTGCCAGCAGTTTAAGGACAGGGGTGAGGGGTTCACCCCTCCACTTT. This sequence encodes CASSLRTGVRGSPLHF.

The chain links TRBV19 to TRBJ1-6, with 9 bases that match TRBD1. Per the germline V gene, CDR1 is LNHDA and CDR2 is SQIVND (reference sequence). The CDR3 has 15 residues. The trim removed 6 bases at V and 9 bases at J, leaving 9 bases unmatched. CDR3 amino acids: CASRRPDRGSSPLHF. The DNA for the CDR3 is TGTGCCAGTAGACGCCCGGACAGGGGCAGTTCACCCCTCCACTTT.

CDR3 coding DNA: TGTGCCAGCAGCTCGGCCACAGGGGATGACAATCAGCCCCAGCATTTT. Encoded protein: CASSSATGDDNQPQHF. The V call is TRBV7-9, the J call TRBJ1-5; 7 nucleotides align to TRBD1. This CDR3 spans 16 amino acids. Germline CDR1 is SEHNR and CDR2 is FQNEAQ (reference sequence). V was clipped by 4 bases and J by 3 bases; unmatched bases: 9.

This clone has a single count. The gene calls are TRBV6-2 or TRBV6-3 and TRBJ1-1; the D is unclear. V was cut by 2 bases and J by 0 bases, with 7 bases left in between. Per the germline V gene, CDR1 is MNHEY and CDR2 is SVGEGT. The CDR3 has 14 residues. In DNA, the CDR3 is TGTGCCAGCAGTTACGTCCCCTTGAACACTGAAGCTTTCTTT. It specifies CASSYVPLNTEAFF.

The chain recombines TRBV2 with TRBJ1-4; TRBD1 might be the D (6 bases). Germline V CDR1 and CDR2: SNHLY, FYNNEI. V was trimmed by 3 bases and J by 7 bases, leaving 15 bases between them. CDR3 length: 15 amino acids. The CDR3 DNA is TGTGCCAGCAGTGATGTACGGGGGGCTGGTGAAAAACTGTTTTTT. This codes for CASSDVRGAGEKLFF. Looking up the rest from reference TRBV2 and TRBJ1-4 gives the full variable domain: EPEVTQTPSHQVTQMGQEVILRCVPISNHLYFYWYRQILGQKVEFLVSFYNNEISEKSEIFDDQFSVERPDGSNFTLKIRSTKLEDSAMYFCASSDVRGAGEKLFFGSGTQLSVL.

This chain connects TRBV27 to TRBJ1-6; D might be TRBD1 (5 bases). The CDR3 consists of 17 residues. Looked up from germline, CDR1 is MNHEY and CDR2 is SMNVEV (reference sequence). Trimming removed 3 bases at V and 10 bases at J, with 22 bases between. The CDR3 reads CASSFIGPSGGTSPLHF. Written as DNA, the CDR3 is TGTGCCAGCAGTTTTATCGGGCCGAGCGGGGGAACCTCACCCCTCCACTTT.

V gene TRBV19 combines with J gene TRBJ2-3, with TRBD2 matching over 9 bases. The CDR3 sequence is 15 residues long. Germline trimming cut 8 bases from V and 1 base from J; bases unmatched to any gene: 7. Germline-derived CDR1 and CDR2 are LNHDA and SQIVND (reference sequence). The CDR3 here is CASDWLAGCTDTQYF. CDR3 coding DNA: TGTGCCAGTGATTGGCTAGCGGGATGCACAGATACGCAGTATTTT. The whole variable domain, filled in from reference TRBV19 and TRBJ2-3, reads DGGITQSPKYLFRKEGQNVTLSCEQNLNHDAMYWYRQDPGQGLRLIYYSQIVNDFQKGDIAEGYSVSREKKESFPLTVTSAQKNPTAFYLCASDWLAGCTDTQYFGPGTRLTVL.

This chain links TRBV19 with TRBJ1-1, with TRBD1 matching over 10 bases. Germline CDR1 is LNHDA and CDR2 is SQIVND (reference sequence). CDR3 size: 16 residues. The V gene end was trimmed by 5 bases and the J gene end by 2 bases; junction bases not matched to a gene: 8. Here the CDR3 DNA reads TGTGCCAGTAGTCCCGGGACAGGGGCCTTAAACACTGAAGCTTTCTTT. Its translation: CASSPGTGALNTEAFF.

The chain employs TRBV7-7 and TRBJ2-3; a weak D match, TRBD2 (5 bases). The CDR3 sequence is 15 residues long. The V and J ends lost 6 bases and 2 bases respectively, with 15 bases between them. Germline values: CDR1 SSHAT, CDR2 FNYEAQ (reference sequence). CDR3 residues: CASSLLAAPTDTQYF. CDR3 DNA sequence: TGTGCCAGCAGTCTTCTAGCTGCCCCCACAGATACGCAGTATTTT.

This clone was counted a single time. The gene calls are TRBV5-5 and TRBJ2-1; the match to TRBD2 covers 8 bases. CDR1 and CDR2 from the germline V gene are SGHKS and YYEKEE (reference sequence). The CDR3 spans 16 residues. Trimming took 5 bases from V and 7 from J; bases not matched to a gene: 14. CDR3 coding DNA: TGTGCCAGCAGTGGGGGGAGCGGGAGTATCAGGAATGAGCAGTTCTTC. Its translation: CASSGGSGSIRNEQFF.

This chain connects TRBV19 to TRBJ1-6; weak D call: TRBD1 (6 bases). The germline CDR1 and CDR2 sequences are LNHDA and SQIVND (reference sequence). The CDR3 spans 14 residues. The ends were cut back, 5 bases at V and 7 bases at J, with 12 bases in the middle. CDR3 protein: CASSFRQANSPLHF. DNA for the CDR3: TGTGCCAGTAGTTTTCGACAGGCGAATTCACCCCTCCACTTT.